The source of this T cell receptor (beta chain) is a study of neurological immune-mediated disorders. General study findings and limits: HTLV-1-associated myelopathy had the most TCR clonal expansion, while multiple sclerosis had the least, a level that fell below healthy controls.

The CDR3 runs to 16 residues. Unmatched junction bases numbered 13, after V lost 4 bases and J lost 8 bases. In germline, CDR1 is SGHRS, CDR2 YFSETQ. MiXCR, run by TCRdb on the 5' RACE reads, gives a single entry per CDR3 protein. The sample lists roughly 60,000 distinct CDR3 sequences, less than 2.5% occurring once. Unsorted libraries came from 2 million PBMCs stored at -80 °C. In this sample, this clonotype turned up many times. What it binds is not known. V usage is TRBV5-1 and J usage is TRBJ2-1; 9 bases fit TRBD1. Material: PBMCs. The receptor comes from a man aged 45-60 years with multiple sclerosis. The CDR3 DNA is TGCGCCAGCAGCACTGGGTCCCCGGGACAGGGTCATGAGCAGTTCTTC. This codes for CASSTGSPGQGHEQFF.